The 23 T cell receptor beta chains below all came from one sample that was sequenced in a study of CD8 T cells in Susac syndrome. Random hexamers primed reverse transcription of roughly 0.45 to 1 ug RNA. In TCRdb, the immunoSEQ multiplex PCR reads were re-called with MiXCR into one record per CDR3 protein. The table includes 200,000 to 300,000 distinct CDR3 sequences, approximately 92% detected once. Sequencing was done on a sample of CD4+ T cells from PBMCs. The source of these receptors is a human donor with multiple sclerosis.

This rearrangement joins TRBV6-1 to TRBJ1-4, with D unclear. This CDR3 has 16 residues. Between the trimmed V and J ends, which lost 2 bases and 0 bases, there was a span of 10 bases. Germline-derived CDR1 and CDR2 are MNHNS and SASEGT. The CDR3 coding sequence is TGTGCCAGCAGTGAACTTGTGGTTGCAACTAATGAAAAACTGTTTTTT. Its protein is CASSELVVATNEKLFF.

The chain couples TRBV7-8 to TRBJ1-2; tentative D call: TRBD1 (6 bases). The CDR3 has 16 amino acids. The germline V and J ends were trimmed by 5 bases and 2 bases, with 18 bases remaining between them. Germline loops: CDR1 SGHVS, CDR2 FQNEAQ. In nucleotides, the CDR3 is TGTGCCAGCAGCCCGGATTCACAGGGAAACAACTATGGCTACACCTTC. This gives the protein CASSPDSQGNNYGYTF. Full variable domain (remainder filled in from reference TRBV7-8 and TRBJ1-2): GAGVSQSPRYKVAKRGQDVALRCDPISGHVSLFWYQQALGQGPEFLTYFQNEAQLDKSGLPSDRFFAERPEGSVSTLKIQRTQQEDSAVYLCASSPDSQGNNYGYTFGSGTRLTVV.

CDR3 in DNA: TGTGCCAGCTCACCCCGGGACATCCATCAGCCCCAGCATTTT. Translating gives CASSPRDIHQPQHF. The genes are TRBV18 and TRBJ1-5, with D tentatively TRBD1 (6 bases). Germline V gene data show CDR1 as KGHSH and CDR2 as LQKENI. V gave up 3 bases and J gave up 5 bases, with 11 bases separating them. This CDR3 has 14 residues.

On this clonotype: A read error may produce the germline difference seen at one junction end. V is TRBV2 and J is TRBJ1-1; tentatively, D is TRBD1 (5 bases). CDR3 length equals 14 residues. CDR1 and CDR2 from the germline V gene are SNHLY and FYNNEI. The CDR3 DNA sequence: TGTGCCAGCAGTTTTTCCGGGACGGACACTGAAGTTTTCTTT. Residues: CASSFSGTDTEVFF.

As DNA, the CDR3 is TGTGCCAGCAGCCCCAGGGGTCCTTCGGGAAACATTCAGTACTTC. It yields the protein CASSPRGPSGNIQYF. V is TRBV7-2 and J is TRBJ2-4; weak D call: TRBD1 (6 bases). The V gene's germline CDR1 is SGHTA and CDR2 FQGNSA. The length of the CDR3 is 15 residues. Trimming cost V 5 bases and J 6 bases, with 17 bases left between them.

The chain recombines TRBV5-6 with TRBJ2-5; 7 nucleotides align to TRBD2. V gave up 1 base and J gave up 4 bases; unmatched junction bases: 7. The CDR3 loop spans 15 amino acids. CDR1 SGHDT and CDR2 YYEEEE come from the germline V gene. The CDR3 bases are TGTGCCAGCAGCTTGCTCGGTTCGGGGGGAGAGACCCAGTACTTC. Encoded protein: CASSLLGSGGETQYF. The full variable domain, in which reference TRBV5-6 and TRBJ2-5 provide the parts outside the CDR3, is DAGVTQSPTHLIKTRGQQVTLRCSPKSGHDTVSWYQQALGQGPQFIFQYYEEEERQRGNFPDRFSGHQFPNYSSELNVNALLLGDSALYLCASSLLGSGGETQYFGPGTRLLVL.

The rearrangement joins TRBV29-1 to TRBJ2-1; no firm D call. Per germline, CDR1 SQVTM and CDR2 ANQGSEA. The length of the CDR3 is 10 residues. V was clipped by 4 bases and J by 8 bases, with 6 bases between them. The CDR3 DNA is TGCAGCGTTGTGGGGTATGAGCAGTTCTTC. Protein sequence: CSVVGYEQFF.

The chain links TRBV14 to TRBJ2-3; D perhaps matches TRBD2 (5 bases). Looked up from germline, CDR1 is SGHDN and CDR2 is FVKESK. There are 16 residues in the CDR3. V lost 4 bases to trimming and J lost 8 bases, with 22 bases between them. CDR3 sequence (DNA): TGTGCCAGCAGCCCGGTAGCTGGGCTTGGTCGGGGTACGCAGTATTTT. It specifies CASSPVAGLGRGTQYF.

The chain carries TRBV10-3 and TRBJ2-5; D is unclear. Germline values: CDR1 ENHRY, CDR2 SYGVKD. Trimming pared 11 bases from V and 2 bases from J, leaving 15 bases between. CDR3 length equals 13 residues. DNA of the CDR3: TGTGCCGCCCAATCCAGAGCTCAAGAGACCCAGTACTTC. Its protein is CAAQSRAQETQYF.

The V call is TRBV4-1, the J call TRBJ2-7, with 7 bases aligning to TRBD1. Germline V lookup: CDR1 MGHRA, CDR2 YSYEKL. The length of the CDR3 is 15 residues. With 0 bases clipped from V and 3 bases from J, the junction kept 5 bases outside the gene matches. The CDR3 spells CASSQDKHRGYEQYF. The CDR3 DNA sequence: TGCGCCAGCAGCCAAGATAAGCACAGGGGCTACGAGCAGTACTTC.

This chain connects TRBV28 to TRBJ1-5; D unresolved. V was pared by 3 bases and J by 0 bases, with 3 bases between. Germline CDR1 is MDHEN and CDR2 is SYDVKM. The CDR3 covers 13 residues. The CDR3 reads CASSFSSNQPQHF. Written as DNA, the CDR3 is TGTGCCAGCAGTTTTAGTAGCAATCAGCCCCAGCATTTT.

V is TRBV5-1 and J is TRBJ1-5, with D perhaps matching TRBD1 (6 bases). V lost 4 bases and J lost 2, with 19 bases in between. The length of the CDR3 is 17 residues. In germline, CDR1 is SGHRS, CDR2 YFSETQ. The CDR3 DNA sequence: TGCGCCAGCAGCAGGAGACCGAGGGGGAACGGCAATCAGCCCCAGCATTTT. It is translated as CASSRRPRGNGNQPQHF.

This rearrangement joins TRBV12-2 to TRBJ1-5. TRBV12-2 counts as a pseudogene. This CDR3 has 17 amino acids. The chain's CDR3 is CASRLSIPERGNQPQHF. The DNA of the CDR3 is TGTGCAAGTCGCCTCTCGATCCCTGAGCGGGGCAATCAGCCCCAGCATTTT.

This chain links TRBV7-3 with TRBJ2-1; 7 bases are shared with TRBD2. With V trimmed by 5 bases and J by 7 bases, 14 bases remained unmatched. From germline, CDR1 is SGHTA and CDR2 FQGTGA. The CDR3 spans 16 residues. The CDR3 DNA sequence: TGTGCCAGCAGCGCCAGGGTGTTAGCGGGTCTAAATGAGCAGTTCTTC. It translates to CASSARVLAGLNEQFF.

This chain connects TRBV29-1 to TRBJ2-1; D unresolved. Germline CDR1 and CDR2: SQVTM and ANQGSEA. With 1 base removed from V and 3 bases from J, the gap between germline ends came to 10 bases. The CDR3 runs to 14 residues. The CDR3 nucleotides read TGCAGCGTTGAAGCTAGGGCTGGCTACAATGAGCAGTTCTTC. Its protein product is CSVEARAGYNEQFF.

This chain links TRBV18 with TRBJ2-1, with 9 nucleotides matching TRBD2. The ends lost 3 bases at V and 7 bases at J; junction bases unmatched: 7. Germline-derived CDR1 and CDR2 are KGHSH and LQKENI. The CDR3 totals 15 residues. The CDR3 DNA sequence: TGTGCCAGCTCACCCGCTAGCGGGAATGAGAATGAGCAGTTCTTC. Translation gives CASSPASGNENEQFF.

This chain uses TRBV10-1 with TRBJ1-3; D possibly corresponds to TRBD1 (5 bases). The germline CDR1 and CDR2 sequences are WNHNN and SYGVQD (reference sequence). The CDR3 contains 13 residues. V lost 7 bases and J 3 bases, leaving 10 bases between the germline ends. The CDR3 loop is CASTPGHGNTIYF. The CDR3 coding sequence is TGCGCCAGCACTCCGGGGCATGGAAACACCATATATTTT.

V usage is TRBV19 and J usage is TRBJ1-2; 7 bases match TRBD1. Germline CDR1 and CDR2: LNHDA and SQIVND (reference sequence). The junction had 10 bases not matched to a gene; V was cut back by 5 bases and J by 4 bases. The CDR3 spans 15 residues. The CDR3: CASSVRTGSIYGYTF. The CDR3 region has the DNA TGTGCCAGTAGTGTCCGGACAGGCAGCATCTATGGCTACACCTTC.

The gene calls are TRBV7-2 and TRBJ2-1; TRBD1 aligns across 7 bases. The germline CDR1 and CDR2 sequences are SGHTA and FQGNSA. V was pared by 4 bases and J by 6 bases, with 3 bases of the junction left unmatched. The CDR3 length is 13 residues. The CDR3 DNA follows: TGTGCCAGCAGCTACGCAGGGGGCAATGAGCAGTTCTTC. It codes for CASSYAGGNEQFF.

The CDR3 DNA follows: TGTGCGGAGCTCGGGACGATGACCTACGAGCAGTACTTC. It codes for CAELGTMTYEQYF. The rearrangement links TRBV24-1 to TRBJ2-7; possibly TRBD1 or TRBD2 for D (5 bases each). This CDR3 is built from 13 residues. Germline CDR1 KGHDR, CDR2 SFDVKD.

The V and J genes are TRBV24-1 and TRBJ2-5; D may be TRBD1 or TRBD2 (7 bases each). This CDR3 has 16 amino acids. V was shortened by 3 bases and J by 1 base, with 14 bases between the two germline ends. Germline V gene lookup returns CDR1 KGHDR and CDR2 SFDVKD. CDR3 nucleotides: TGTGCCACCAGTGATAGCGGGACAGACCTCCAAGAGACCCAGTACTTC. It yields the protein CATSDSGTDLQETQYF.

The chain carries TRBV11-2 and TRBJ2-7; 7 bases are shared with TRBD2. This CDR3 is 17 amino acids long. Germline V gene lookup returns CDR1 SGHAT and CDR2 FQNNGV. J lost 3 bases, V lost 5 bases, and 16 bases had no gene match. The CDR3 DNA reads TGTGCCAGCAGCCCCGTATCCATCGGGGGGAATCACTACGAGCAGTACTTC. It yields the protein CASSPVSIGGNHYEQYF.

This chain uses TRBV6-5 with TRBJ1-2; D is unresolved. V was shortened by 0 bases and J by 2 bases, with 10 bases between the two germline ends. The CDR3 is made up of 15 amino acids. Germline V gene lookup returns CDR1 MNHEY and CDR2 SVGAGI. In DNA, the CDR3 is TGTGCCAGCAGTTACTCATACCAACCCAACTATGGCTACACCTTC. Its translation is CASSYSYQPNYGYTF.